Listed here are 4 T cell receptor beta chains from one sample, sequenced in a study of blood T cell repertoires in COVID-19 (dated by TCRdb to the early 2020s). Library preparation employed the immunoSEQ multiplex PCR assay. The clones in this table, taken by TCRdb from immuneACCESS, are in-frame only. Not every clone is retained; where verified, under half of the shortfall comes from an unresolved V gene, and the cause of the rest is unknown. For this sample there are under 130,000 clones; roughly nine tenths appear just once. About 3.5% of the sample belongs to the ten largest clones. The sample consisted of peripheral blood. The receptors originated from a woman aged 55-69 years with acute or convalescent COVID-19.

This clone was found once. The chain combines TRBV12-5 with TRBJ2-1; 11 bases map to TRBD2. Germline V gives CDR1 LGHNT, CDR2 FRNRAP. The V gene end was trimmed by 7 bases and the J gene end by 4 bases; junction bases not matched to a gene: 6. The CDR3 runs to 15 residues. The CDR3 sequence: CASAMGLAAYNEQFF. CDR3 in DNA: TGTGCTAGTGCGATGGGACTAGCGGCTTACAATGAGCAGTTCTTC.

The chain uses TRBV30 and TRBJ1-4; D call uncertain. Germline CDR1 and CDR2: GTSNPN and SVGIG (reference sequence). The CDR3 runs 12 residues. Trimming took 5 bases from V and 11 from J, leaving 15 bases between them. The CDR3 coding sequence is TGTGCCTGGGAATCAGACACACAGAAACTGTTTTTT. Translated: CAWESDTQKLFF.

The V call is TRBV11-3, the J call TRBJ2-7; D ambiguous. Germline V gives CDR1 SGHNT, CDR2 YENEEA. The V and J ends lost 3 bases and 2 bases respectively, with 8 bases between them. This CDR3 comprises 13 residues. The CDR3 bases are TGTGCCAGCAGCTTTCCGCGTCCCTACGAGCAGTACGTC. As protein: CASSFPRPYEQYV.

The chain recombines TRBV3-1 (or the pseudogene TRBV3-2) with TRBJ1-4; D call uncertain. The CDR3 runs 12 residues. Germline CDR1 is LGHDT and CDR2 is YNNKEL (reference sequence). V shed 4 bases and J shed 11 bases, with 11 bases lying between them. In DNA, the CDR3 is TGTGCCAGCAGCCCCGAGGGCGGGAAACTGTTTTTT. As protein: CASSPEGGKLFF.